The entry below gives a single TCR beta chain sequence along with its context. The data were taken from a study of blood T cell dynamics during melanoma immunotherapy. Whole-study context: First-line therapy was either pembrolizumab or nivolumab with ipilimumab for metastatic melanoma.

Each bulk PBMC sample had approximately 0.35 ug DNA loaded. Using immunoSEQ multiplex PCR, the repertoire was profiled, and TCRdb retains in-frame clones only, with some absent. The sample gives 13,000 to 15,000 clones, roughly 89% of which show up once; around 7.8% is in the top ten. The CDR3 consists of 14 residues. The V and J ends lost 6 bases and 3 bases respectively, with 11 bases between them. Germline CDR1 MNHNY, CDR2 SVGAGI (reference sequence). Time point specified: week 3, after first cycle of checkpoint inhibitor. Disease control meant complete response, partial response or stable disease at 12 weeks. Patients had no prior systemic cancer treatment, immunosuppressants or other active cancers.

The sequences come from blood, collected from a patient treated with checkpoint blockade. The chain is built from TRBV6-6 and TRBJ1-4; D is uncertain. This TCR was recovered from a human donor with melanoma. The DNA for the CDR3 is TGTGCCAGCAGCGCGACGACCCCTAATGAAAAACTGTTTTTT. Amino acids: CASSATTPNEKLFF.